The 29 T cell receptor beta chains below were found in one sample sequenced in a study of cytomegalovirus exposure and HLA in healthy donors. Researchers ran the PCR with 60 Vbeta and 13 Jbeta primers. Clones were sequenced by immunoSEQ multiplex PCR, and TCRdb holds only the in-frame ones, with some missing. This table has approximately 180,000 clones, about 84% appearing once. The source material was PBMCs. These receptors were obtained from a man aged 18 to 29 in good health and CMV-seronegative.

The CDR3 sequence: CASSITELHHEQYF. DNA of the CDR3: TGTGCCAGTAGTATTACGGAGCTCCACCACGAGCAGTACTTC. The chain joins TRBV19 to TRBJ2-7, with D hard to call. CDR3 size: 14 residues. The V gene lost 3 bases and the J gene lost 5 bases, with 14 bases spanning the gap. CDR1 and CDR2 (germline): LNHDA, SQIVND (reference sequence).

The chain links TRBV4-1 to TRBJ2-2, with D tentatively TRBD1 (5 bases). The ends were cut back, 2 bases at V and 2 bases at J, with 18 bases in the middle. This CDR3 has 18 amino acids. Germline V gene lookup returns CDR1 MGHRA and CDR2 YSYEKL. CDR3 sequence reads: CASSQQDMRTHNTGELFF. The CDR3 DNA reads TGCGCCAGCAGCCAACAAGATATGAGGACACACAACACCGGGGAGCTGTTTTTT.

The chain uses TRBV27 and TRBJ2-7; a weak D match, TRBD1 (6 bases). The CDR3 has 15 amino acids. From germline, CDR1 is MNHEY and CDR2 SMNVEV (reference sequence). V gave up 6 bases and J gave up 3 bases, with 18 bases separating them. The CDR3 loop is CASRQGGVSLYEQYF. Written as DNA, the CDR3 is TGTGCCAGCAGACAGGGTGGAGTAAGTCTCTACGAGCAGTACTTC.

The genes are TRBV5-1 and TRBJ2-2, with 7 bases fitting TRBD1. V lost 2 bases to trimming and J lost 4 bases; unmatched junction nucleotides: 5. The CDR3 covers 15 residues. Germline CDR1 reads SGHRS; CDR2 reads YFSETQ. The CDR3 coding sequence is TGCGCCAGCAGCTTCGACAGGGTGGGCACCGGGGAGCTGTTTTTT. It encodes CASSFDRVGTGELFF.

The rearrangement links TRBV7-9 to TRBJ1-6; perhaps TRBD1 as D (5 bases). Trimming pared 4 bases from V and 6 bases from J, leaving 19 bases between. This CDR3 spans 17 amino acids. The germline V gene encodes CDR1 SEHNR and CDR2 FQNEAQ (reference sequence). CDR3 DNA: TGTGCCAGCAGCTGCTCTTGGGCAGGGAATTGTAATTCACCCCTCCACTTT. Its translation is CASSCSWAGNCNSPLHF.

This rearrangement joins TRBV27 to TRBJ1-5; unclear D gene. The germline CDR1 and CDR2 sequences are MNHEY and SMNVEV (reference sequence). The CDR3 totals 14 residues. V was shortened by 2 bases and J by 7 bases, with 12 bases between the two germline ends. DNA of the CDR3: TGTGCCAGCAGTTTACACGCTTCGGGACAGCCCCAGCATTTT. Translation gives CASSLHASGQPQHF.

This clone appeared once. The chain is built from TRBV27 and TRBJ1-5, with TRBD1 matching 8 bases. The CDR3 spans 15 residues. V was clipped by 5 bases and J by 6 bases; unmatched bases: 9. Per the germline V gene, CDR1 is MNHEY and CDR2 is SMNVEV (reference sequence). CDR3 amino acids: CASSPLDRGSQPQHF. The CDR3 nucleotides are TGTGCCAGCAGTCCCCTTGACAGGGGTAGTCAGCCCCAGCATTTT.

This rearrangement joins TRBV5-5 to TRBJ1-2; TRBD1 matches 7 bases. Germline CDR1 and CDR2: SGHKS and YYEKEE (reference sequence). This CDR3 region has 14 residues. Trimming removed 1 base from V and 3 bases from J; junction bases left unmatched: 3. The CDR3 is CASSLPRGDYGYTF. DNA of the CDR3: TGTGCCAGCAGCTTGCCCAGGGGGGACTATGGCTACACCTTC.

V is TRBV11-2 and J is TRBJ2-7, with 7 bases matching TRBD1. J gave up 3 bases and V 2 bases, and 7 bases lay outside the gene matches. This CDR3 is built from 15 residues. The germline V gene has CDR1 SGHAT and CDR2 FQNNGV. CDR3 bases: TGTGCCAGCAGCTTACCCCGACAGGGTGGCTACGAGCAGTACTTC. Translated: CASSLPRQGGYEQYF.

This chain uses TRBV27 with TRBJ2-7; 7 nucleotides align to TRBD2. CDR1 is MNHEY, CDR2 SMNVEV, per germline (reference sequence). J lost 1 base, V lost 6 bases, and 3 bases had no gene match. The CDR3 is 13 residues long. The chain's CDR3 is CASRLLASYEQYF. In nucleotides, the CDR3 is TGTGCCAGCAGGCTACTAGCGTCCTACGAGCAGTACTTC.

The chain links TRBV7-2 to TRBJ1-2; weak D call: TRBD1 (6 bases). The ends were cut back, 6 bases at V and 4 bases at J, with 15 bases in the middle. Germline V gives CDR1 SGHTA, CDR2 FQGNSA. The CDR3 loop spans 14 amino acids. The CDR3, as DNA: TGTGCCAGCAGTATAAGACAGGATTCCTATGGCTACACCTTC. Translated, it gives CASSIRQDSYGYTF.

The chain uses TRBV10-2 and TRBJ1-2; D is unresolved. This CDR3 comprises 12 residues. The ends were cut back, 8 bases at V and 5 bases at J, with 12 bases in the middle. Per the germline V gene, CDR1 is WSHSY and CDR2 is SAAADI. CDR3 sequence reads: CASFELNYGYTF. As DNA, the CDR3 is TGCGCCAGCTTCGAGTTAAATTATGGCTACACCTTC.

This clone was detected a few times. This chain joins TRBV5-4 and TRBJ2-6, with D tentatively TRBD2 (6 bases). The CDR3 sequence is 17 residues long. Trimming removed 4 bases from V and 0 bases from J, with 14 bases in between. Germline V gene sequence: CDR1 SGHNT, CDR2 YYREEE (reference sequence). The CDR3 bases are TGTGCCAGCAGCCGGGGGACCCAAATCTCTGGGGCCAACGTCCTGACTTTC. Translated: CASSRGTQISGANVLTF.

The chain is built from TRBV5-4 and TRBJ2-7, with a tentative D call TRBD1 (5 bases). This CDR3 spans 14 amino acids. The V gene lost 0 bases and the J gene lost 3 bases, with 10 bases spanning the gap. Germline CDR1 reads SGHNT; CDR2 reads YYREEE (reference sequence). This chain's CDR3 is CASSLEGPHYEQYF. In DNA form, the CDR3 reads TGTGCCAGCAGCTTGGAGGGGCCACACTACGAGCAGTACTTC.

The rearrangement uses TRBV7-8 and TRBJ2-1; 11 nucleotides align to TRBD1. Per germline, CDR1 SGHVS and CDR2 FQNEAQ. J lost 6 bases, V lost 0 bases, and 7 bases had no gene match. This CDR3 contains 17 residues. CDR3 in DNA: TGTGCCAGCAGCTTAGCCCGGGACAGGGGGGATTTCAATGAGCAGTTCTTC. It translates to CASSLARDRGDFNEQFF.

The chain joins TRBV7-9 to TRBJ2-1, with 14 positions matching TRBD2. In germline, CDR1 is SEHNR, CDR2 FQNEAQ (reference sequence). This CDR3 has 18 amino acids. Trimming took 5 bases from V and 1 from J; bases not matched to a gene: 7. This CDR3 reads CASSRGLAGARSYNEQFF. The CDR3, as DNA: TGTGCCAGCAGCAGGGGACTAGCGGGAGCCAGGTCCTACAATGAGCAGTTCTTC.

The V gene is TRBV7-9, the J gene TRBJ1-2; 10 nucleotides match TRBD1. The CDR3 covers 16 residues. The J segment lost 2 bases and the V segment lost 5 bases, leaving 8 bases of the junction unmatched. Germline-derived CDR1 and CDR2 are SEHNR and FQNEAQ (reference sequence). CDR3 protein: CASSQGGTGANYGYTF. The CDR3 bases are TGTGCCAGCAGCCAGGGCGGGACAGGGGCGAACTATGGCTACACCTTC.

The chain joins TRBV18 to TRBJ2-1; TRBD2 matches 8 bases. The J segment lost 3 bases and the V segment lost 3 bases, leaving 4 bases of the junction unmatched. CDR1 and CDR2 from the germline V gene are KGHSH and LQKENI. The CDR3 runs 15 residues. CDR3 coding DNA: TGTGCCAGCTCACCTACTAGCGGCTACTACAATGAGCAGTTCTTC. It is translated as CASSPTSGYYNEQFF.

This sequence joins TRBV19 and TRBJ2-7; 7 bases fit TRBD1. The germline CDR1 and CDR2 sequences are LNHDA and SQIVND (reference sequence). Unmatched junction bases numbered 10, after V lost 6 bases and J lost 2 bases. The CDR3 is made up of 15 amino acids. In DNA, the CDR3 is TGTGCCAGTAGCATCTCTGAGGGGGCGGCCTACGAGCAGTACTTC. This translates into CASSISEGAAYEQYF.

This rearrangement joins TRBV7-3 to TRBJ1-5; D uncertain. The CDR3 covers 13 residues. CDR1 SGHTA and CDR2 FQGTGA come from the germline V gene. The V gene lost 5 bases and the J gene lost 1 base, with 6 bases spanning the gap. The CDR3 loop is CASSPGSNQPQHF. In DNA form, the CDR3 reads TGTGCCAGCAGCCCCGGGAGCAATCAGCCCCAGCATTTT.

The genes are TRBV19 and TRBJ2-2; 9 bases are shared with TRBD2. Germline lookup yields CDR1 LNHDA and CDR2 SQIVND (reference sequence). Trimming took 5 bases from V and 4 from J; bases not matched to a gene: 23. The CDR3 totals 21 residues. The CDR3 DNA reads TGTGCCAGTAGTCCGCTTCTGGCCCAGGGTAGCGGGAGAAGGGCCACCGGGGAGCTGTTTTTT. Translating it yields CASSPLLAQGSGRRATGELFF.

This rearrangement joins TRBV27 to TRBJ2-3; 9 nucleotides match TRBD2. Per germline, CDR1 MNHEY and CDR2 SMNVEV (reference sequence). Germline trimming cut 5 bases from V and 8 bases from J; bases unmatched to any gene: 11. The CDR3 has 15 amino acids. For the CDR3, the DNA is TGTGCCAGCAGTACAAGACTAGCGGAGGGGGCTACGCAGTATTTT. It is translated as CASSTRLAEGATQYF.

The chain is built from TRBV27 and TRBJ2-1; D might be TRBD1 (6 bases). V was shortened by 3 bases and J by 8 bases, with 17 bases between the two germline ends. Germline CDR1 and CDR2: MNHEY and SMNVEV (reference sequence). The CDR3 runs 15 residues. In DNA form, the CDR3 reads TGTGCCAGCAGTTTGACAGGTATGGGAGCGGATGAGCAGTTCTTC. Protein: CASSLTGMGADEQFF.

This clone was seen a handful of times. The chain carries TRBV5-1 and TRBJ2-7; D might be TRBD1 (6 bases). Germline assignment: CDR1 SGHRS and CDR2 YFSETQ. The germline V and J ends were trimmed by 1 base and 5 bases, with 16 bases remaining between them. This CDR3 is 15 amino acids long. Here the CDR3 reads CASSLQGSSANEQYF. The CDR3 DNA sequence: TGCGCCAGCAGCTTGCAGGGGTCCAGTGCGAACGAGCAGTACTTC.

This clone was recorded a few times. V and J are TRBV6-4 and TRBJ2-1, with 8 bases matching TRBD2. J gave up 6 bases and V 2 bases, and 0 bases lay outside the gene matches. CDR1 is MRHNA, CDR2 SNTAGT, per germline. This CDR3 has 13 amino acids. The CDR3 protein is CASSDGTSNEQFF. CDR3 bases: TGTGCCAGCAGTGACGGGACTAGCAATGAGCAGTTCTTC.

The rearrangement joins TRBV29-1 to TRBJ2-3; D may be TRBD2 (5 bases). The germline V and J ends were trimmed by 7 bases and 1 base, with 9 bases remaining between them. The CDR3 runs to 12 residues. Per germline, CDR1 SQVTM and CDR2 ANQGSEA. CDR3 in DNA: TGCAGCGGGAGCGGAGGCACAGATACGCAGTATTTT. It encodes CSGSGGTDTQYF.

The gene calls are TRBV2 and TRBJ2-1; D may be TRBD1 (6 bases). Trimming shortened V by 3 bases and J by 2 bases, and 14 bases separated the two germline ends. Germline V gene sequence: CDR1 SNHLY, CDR2 FYNNEI. The CDR3 covers 16 residues. The CDR3 DNA sequence: TGTGCCAGCAGTGAGAGTTTCCAGGGGACCTACAATGAGCAGTTCTTC. It yields the protein CASSESFQGTYNEQFF.

The chain employs TRBV11-2 and TRBJ1-1; D ambiguous. The CDR3 contains 16 residues. V lost 5 bases to trimming and J lost 1 base, with 17 bases between them. CDR1 and CDR2 (germline): SGHAT, FQNNGV. CDR3 coding DNA: TGTGCCAGCAGCCTTCCGCCGGTGGAGCCGAACACTGAAGCTTTCTTT. Amino acids: CASSLPPVEPNTEAFF.

The chain employs TRBV29-1 and TRBJ2-5; possible D gene TRBD1, 5 bases. The CDR3 runs to 13 residues. CDR1 and CDR2 from the germline V gene are SQVTM and ANQGSEA. The V gene lost 4 bases and the J gene lost 0 bases, with 9 bases spanning the gap. This CDR3 reads CSVARQHQETQYF. CDR3 DNA sequence: TGCAGCGTTGCCCGACAGCACCAAGAGACCCAGTACTTC.